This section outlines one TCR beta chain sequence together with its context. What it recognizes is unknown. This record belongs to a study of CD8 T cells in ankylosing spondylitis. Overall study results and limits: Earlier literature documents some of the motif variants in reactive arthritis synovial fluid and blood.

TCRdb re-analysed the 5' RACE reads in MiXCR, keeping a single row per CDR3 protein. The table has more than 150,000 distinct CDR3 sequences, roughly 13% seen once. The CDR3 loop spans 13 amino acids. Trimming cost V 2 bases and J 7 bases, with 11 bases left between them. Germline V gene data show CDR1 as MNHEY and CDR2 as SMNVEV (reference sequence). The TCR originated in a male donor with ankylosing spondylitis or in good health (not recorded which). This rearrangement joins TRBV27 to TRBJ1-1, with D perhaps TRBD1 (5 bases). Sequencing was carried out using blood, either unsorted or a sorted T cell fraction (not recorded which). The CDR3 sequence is CASSLAATVEAFF. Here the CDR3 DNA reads TGTGCCAGCAGTTTAGCCGCGACAGTTGAAGCTTTCTTT.